A selection of T cell receptor beta chains follows, all from one sample in a study of spatial heterogeneity in lung cancer. TCRdb processed the 5' RACE reads anew with MiXCR; each CDR3 protein has one entry. The sample shows 25,000 to 35,000 distinct CDR3 sequences, more than 9% of them seen only once. The source material was PBMCs, sampled at follow-up. The receptors derive from a female donor with early-stage non-small cell lung cancer. Both conserved end residues are part of each CDR3. D genes are given only for firm matches. Only part of the rows carry a size: once, few, many, or a class if the clone is expanded.

V gene	clone size	J gene	D gene	CDR3 DNA	CDR3 protein
TRBV5-5	few	TRBJ1-2	NA	TGTGCCAGCAGCCTCCAGGCCTCAGCCCCCTATGGCTACACCTTC	CASSLQASAPYGYTF
TRBV27	NA	TRBJ2-2	NA	TGTGCCAGCAGTTTATGGGCGGATCCGAACACCGGGGAGCTGTTTTTT	CASSLWADPNTGELFF
TRBV27	many	TRBJ1-2	TRBD1	TGTGCCAGCAGTTTTACCGGGACAGGCAACGGCTACACCTTC	CASSFTGTGNGYTF
TRBV24-1	few	TRBJ2-3	NA	TGTGCCACCAGTGACGACACAGATACGCAGTATTTT	CATSDDTDTQYF
TRBV28	many	TRBJ1-5	NA	TGTGCCAGCATTCAAGGGAATCAGCCCCAGCATTTT	CASIQGNQPQHF
TRBV14	few	TRBJ2-5	NA	TGTGCCAGCAGCCCTTTTACAGGGCTTTGGGAAGAGACCCAGTACTTC	CASSPFTGLWEETQYF
TRBV28	few	TRBJ1-5	NA	TGTGCCAGCAGTCTGTTATCTAGTAGTCAGCCCCAGCATTTT	CASSLLSSSQPQHF
TRBV7-2	many	TRBJ2-1	TRBD2	TGTGCCAGCAGCAATGGTCTACAGCGGGGCCATGAGCAGTTCTTC	CASSNGLQRGHEQFF
TRBV5-1	NA	TRBJ2-7	TRBD1	TGCGCCAGCACCCTAGGGGGACAGGGGCGTTACGAGCAGTACTTC	CASTLGGQGRYEQYF
TRBV2	many	TRBJ1-4	NA	TGTGCCAGCAGACGGGACATACCAAATGAAAAACTGTTTTTT	CASRRDIPNEKLFF
TRBV12-3/TRBV12-4	few	TRBJ1-5	NA	TGTGCCAGCAGTTTAGATCTGGCAAACAATCAGCCCCAGCATTTT	CASSLDLANNQPQHF
TRBV7-9	many	TRBJ1-6	NA	TGTGCCAGCAGCTTAAGAGGGACGGGGAATTCACCCCTCCACTTT	CASSLRGTGNSPLHF
TRBV19	few	TRBJ2-1	NA	TGTGCCAGTAGTATTACCCTAGACGGTGAGCAGTTCTTC	CASSITLDGEQFF
TRBV7-9	NA	TRBJ2-7	NA	TGTGCCAGCAGCTTAGACATTAGGAACGAGCAGTACTTC	CASSLDIRNEQYF
TRBV5-1	NA	TRBJ2-3	TRBD2	TGCGCCAGCAGCTTGGGCGGGGGGCCAGATACGCAGTATTTT	CASSLGGGPDTQYF
TRBV6-1	many	TRBJ2-1	NA	TGTGCCAGCAGTGAAGCTCGGAATGAGCAGTTCTTC	CASSEARNEQFF
TRBV6-5	NA	TRBJ1-3	NA	TGTGCCAGCAGTTACTCGAACAGGCTGACTGGAAACACCATATATTTT	CASSYSNRLTGNTIYF
TRBV25-1	NA	TRBJ2-3	TRBD2	TGTGCCGCAGGAGCGGGGGAGAACACAGATACGCAGTATTTT	CAAGAGENTDTQYF
TRBV7-6	many	TRBJ1-1	TRBD1	TGTGCCAGCAGCGCCGGGACAGGACTTGAAGCTTTCTTT	CASSAGTGLEAFF
TRBV5-5	medium-sized	TRBJ2-7	TRBD2	TGTGCCAGCAGCTTTTTGCGTCGGGGGGACTACGAGCAGTACTTC	CASSFLRRGDYEQYF
TRBV25-1	NA	TRBJ1-1	NA	TGTGCCAGCAGTGAATCGGTGGGGCCGGGCACTGAAGCTTTCTTT	CASSESVGPGTEAFF
TRBV16	many	TRBJ2-7	NA	TGTGCCAGCAGCCAACTGGCTCCAGGGCGCTCCTACGAGCAGTACTTC	CASSQLAPGRSYEQYF
TRBV6-5	few	TRBJ2-7	NA	TGTGCCAGCAGACAGGGAGCCTCCCACTACGAGCAGTACTTC	CASRQGASHYEQYF
TRBV20-1	many	TRBJ1-2	NA	TGCAGTGCTAAAGGGCTCGCGGATGGCTACACCTTC	CSAKGLADGYTF
TRBV14	many	TRBJ2-7	NA	TGTGCCAGCAGCCGCTCCTACGAGCAGTACTTC	CASSRSYEQYF
TRBV7-2	many	TRBJ1-5	NA	TGTGCCAGCAGCTTATTTGCCAGGGCCGTGAGTCAGCCCCAGCATTTT	CASSLFARAVSQPQHF
TRBV5-1	NA	TRBJ2-5	TRBD1	TGCGCCAGCAGCTTGGCCGGACAGGGCCCCGGAGAGACCCAGTACTTC	CASSLAGQGPGETQYF
TRBV5-5	few	TRBJ2-4	NA	TGTGCCAGCAGCTCGGAAGGCGGCTCTCCGTACTTC	CASSSEGGSPYF
TRBV28	many	TRBJ2-3	NA	TGTGCCAGCAGTTTAATGGACCGGCTGACAGATACGCAGTATTTT	CASSLMDRLTDTQYF
TRBV5-1	many	TRBJ2-1	NA	TGCGCCAGCAGCTTGTCCAGCTCCTACAATGAGCAGTTCTTC	CASSLSSSYNEQFF
TRBV6-2/TRBV6-3	many	TRBJ1-1	TRBD1	TGTGCCAGCAGTCCTGGTGACAGGGGGACTGAAGCTTTCTTT	CASSPGDRGTEAFF
TRBV6-1	many	TRBJ2-1	NA	TGTGCCAGCAGTGAAGAATGGCCACCCCTGTTCTTC	CASSEEWPPLFF
TRBV6-1	many	TRBJ2-7	TRBD1	TGTGCCAGCAGGGGGGACAGGGGGCGCGGGGAGCAGTACTTC	CASRGDRGRGEQYF
TRBV2	NA	TRBJ2-2	NA	TGTGCCAGCAAGGGGACGAACACCGGGGAGCTGTTTTTT	CASKGTNTGELFF
TRBV5-1	many	TRBJ1-1	NA	TGCGCCAGCAGCTTGTCCGGGCGTGAAGCTTTCTTT	CASSLSGREAFF
TRBV27	few	TRBJ2-7	NA	TGTGCCAGCAGTTTGGCCCCGGTGACACCTTCCTACGAGCAGTACTTC	CASSLAPVTPSYEQYF
TRBV19	many	TRBJ2-3	TRBD2	TGTGCCAGTACCCGGGGTAGCGGGGAGGCAGATACGCAGTATTTT	CASTRGSGEADTQYF
TRBV6-2/TRBV6-3	NA	TRBJ2-3	NA	TGTGCCAGCAGTTCGTCGGCCGATACGCAGTATTTT	CASSSSADTQYF
TRBV5-4	many	TRBJ2-1	TRBD1	TGTGCCAGCAGCTTGGCCAACAGGGGAAGCAATGAGCAGTTCTTC	CASSLANRGSNEQFF
TRBV27	many	TRBJ2-7	NA	TGTGCCAGCAGTTTAGGTGCAGGCGGTGGGGACGAGCAGTACTTC	CASSLGAGGGDEQYF
TRBV12-3/TRBV12-4	NA	TRBJ2-7	NA	TGTGCCAGCAGTTTGGACAGCAACTCCTACGAGCAGTACTTC	CASSLDSNSYEQYF
TRBV28	NA	TRBJ1-1	NA	TGTGCCAGCAGACCAACAGGGTCCACTGAAGCTTTCTTT	CASRPTGSTEAFF
TRBV9	many	TRBJ2-7	NA	TGTGCCAGCAGCGTAGCCGGCAGCTTCTCCTACGAGCAGTACTTC	CASSVAGSFSYEQYF
TRBV7-9	many	TRBJ2-3	TRBD2	TGTGCCAGCAGCTCAGGACTAGCGGGGGGCACAGATACGCAGTATTTT	CASSSGLAGGTDTQYF
TRBV6-2/TRBV6-3	many	TRBJ1-3	NA	TGTGCCAGCACCTCTTTCGGCAACACCATATATTTT	CASTSFGNTIYF
TRBV2	many	TRBJ1-2	TRBD1	TGTGCCACCTTGGACAGGACTAACTATGGCTACACCTTC	CATLDRTNYGYTF
TRBV19	many	TRBJ2-2	NA	TGTGCCAGTAGTATTGGACTTGGACAGACTAACACCGGGGAGCTGTTTTTT	CASSIGLGQTNTGELFF
TRBV4-3	few	TRBJ2-3	NA	TGCGCCAGCAGCCAAGATAACGGGATAGGCACAGATACGCAGTATTTT	CASSQDNGIGTDTQYF
TRBV5-1	NA	TRBJ2-2	TRBD2	TGCGCCAGCAGCTTGAAACTAGCGGGGAACACCGGGGAGCTGTTTTTT	CASSLKLAGNTGELFF
TRBV6-5	many	TRBJ2-7	NA	TGTGCCAGCAGTTACGGCAGGGGTAACGAGCAGTACTTC	CASSYGRGNEQYF
TRBV7-8	many	TRBJ2-7	TRBD2	TGTGCCAGCAGCTTAATCCTTCCGGGGGGAAGGGACTACGAGCAGTACTTC	CASSLILPGGRDYEQYF
TRBV23-1	NA	TRBJ2-7	NA	TGCGCCAGCAGTCAATCGAGGACAGCCTCCTACGAGCAGTACTTC	CASSQSRTASYEQYF
TRBV19	many	TRBJ2-6	TRBD1	TGTGCCAGTAGTAAGACAGGGCTCCCGATCTCTGGGGCCAACGTCCTGACTTTC	CASSKTGLPISGANVLTF
TRBV19	many	TRBJ2-1	NA	TGTGCCAGTAGTACCTCGGGGACACTCTACAATGAGCAGTTCTTC	CASSTSGTLYNEQFF
TRBV2	NA	TRBJ2-5	NA	TGTGCCAGCAGCGCGGAGGGGGTCCAAGAGACCCAGTACTTC	CASSAEGVQETQYF
TRBV7-2	NA	TRBJ1-6	TRBD1	TGTGCCAGCAGCTCGAAGGGACAGGGGGGCAACTATAATTCACCCCTCCACTTT	CASSSKGQGGNYNSPLHF
TRBV29-1	few	TRBJ1-2	NA	TGCTCCAGTGACCCGACTAACTATGGCTACACCTTC	CSSDPTNYGYTF
TRBV5-1	NA	TRBJ1-1	NA	TGCGCCAGCAGCTTGGAGGGTCCTAACACTGAAGCTTTCTTT	CASSLEGPNTEAFF
TRBV28	NA	TRBJ1-5	NA	TGTGCCAGCAGTTTAGAAGTTCAGCCCCAGCATTTT	CASSLEVQPQHF
TRBV18	many	TRBJ1-5	NA	TGTGCCAGCTCACCACAGGGTGGACAGCCCCAGCATTTT	CASSPQGGQPQHF